Below, one T cell receptor beta chain is given with its context. CDR1 and CDR2 (germline): SNHLY, FYNNEI. This CDR3 has 13 residues. Trimming shortened V by 10 bases and J by 0 bases, and 12 bases separated the two germline ends. This entry comes from a study of T cell changes during pregnancy in multiple sclerosis. Repertoires were generated with immunoSEQ multiplex PCR, while TCRdb's copy carries only in-frame clones and drops some. The top ten hold less than 0.55% of the sample, which has some 140,000 clones, around 95% seen once. The origin of this receptor is a female donor with multiple sclerosis, enrolled in a pregnancy study. The gene calls are TRBV2 and TRBJ1-1; D unclear. The starting material was peripheral blood, obtained after pregnancy. The CDR3 sequence is CAKIVRMNTEAFF. CDR3 nucleotides: TGTGCCAAGATAGTCAGGATGAACACTGAAGCTTTCTTT. The full variable domain, in which reference TRBV2 and TRBJ1-1 provide the parts outside the CDR3, is EPEVTQTPSHQVTQMGQEVILRCVPISNHLYFYWYRQILGQKVEFLVSFYNNEISEKSEIFDDQFSVERPDGSNFTLKIRSTKLEDSAMYFCAKIVRMNTEAFFGQGTRLTVV.